This T cell receptor (beta chain) originates from a study of blood T cells in healthy people across ages. Study at large: Per two T cells, about one barcoded beta molecule was captured through template switching.

Total RNA extraction produced at least 6 micrograms (per sample) for the study. For the second PCR, which ran for 7 to 11 cycles, a sample-barcoded 5' primer and a J-beta primer mix were used. TCRdb re-analysed the 5' RACE reads in MiXCR, keeping a single row per CDR3 protein. The sample records more than 800,000 distinct CDR3 sequences, roughly 26% being singletons. General observations from the study: Unknown donor CMV status possibly confounded expanded clonotype changes.

V was shortened by 7 bases and J by 4 bases, with 17 bases between the two germline ends. The V gene's germline CDR1 is DFQATT and CDR2 SNEGSKA (reference sequence). The CDR3 is 14 amino acids. Concerning this clonotype itself: The antigen is unknown.

The rearrangement joins TRBV20-1 to TRBJ1-5, with D possibly matching TRBD1 (6 bases). The source of this sequence is a woman older than 75 in good health. Sequencing was carried out using blood. DNA for the CDR3: TGCAGTGGGCTCGGGGGCCAAGGTAATCAGCCCCAGCATTTT. This translates into CSGLGGQGNQPQHF.